This passage covers 5 T cell receptor beta chains from one sample sequenced in a study of T cell responses to AZD1222 COVID-19 vaccine. Some clones are missing from TCRdb's copy, which holds only in-frame ones; the method was immunoSEQ multiplex PCR. The sample has 85,000 to 100,000 clones, roughly 89% seen once. The specimen comprised peripheral blood, sampled on day 0 of AZD1222 vaccination. The receptors were sampled from an adult in good health.

CDR3 sequence: CASSPVAGGHYNEQFF. The CDR3 nucleotides read TGTGCCAGCAGCCCCGTCGCGGGGGGCCATTACAATGAGCAGTTCTTC. The chain couples TRBV9 to TRBJ2-1; 8 bases are a match to TRBD2. V shed 4 bases and J 4 bases; nucleotides not matched to a gene: 10. CDR1 is SGDLS and CDR2 is YYNGEE in the germline V gene. The CDR3 loop spans 16 amino acids.

This clone occurred once. This chain connects TRBV28 to TRBJ1-1; D uncertain. V lost 5 bases and J 8 bases, leaving 9 bases between the germline ends. CDR3 length: 11 amino acids. Germline CDR1 MDHEN, CDR2 SYDVKM. The chain's CDR3 is CASSHGVEAFF. CDR3 bases: TGTGCCAGCAGTCATGGGGTCGAAGCTTTCTTT.

The V gene is TRBV19, the J gene TRBJ1-6; D unclear. This CDR3 comprises 16 residues. CDR1 is LNHDA and CDR2 is SQIVND in the germline V gene (reference sequence). V dropped 8 bases and J dropped 2 bases, with 16 bases sitting between them. CDR3 DNA: TGTGCCAGTGGAAAAACTAAAGCTACCTATAATTCACCCCTCCACTTT. Its protein product is CASGKTKATYNSPLHF.

The CDR3 bases are TGTGCCAGCTCTCCGGACAGGGCTCGGAACACTGAAGCTTTCTTT. Its translation is CASSPDRARNTEAFF. The genes are TRBV18 and TRBJ1-1, with TRBD1 matching 8 bases. The CDR3 length is 15 residues. Germline CDR1 and CDR2: KGHSH and LQKENI. The J segment lost 1 base and the V segment lost 6 bases, leaving 7 bases of the junction unmatched.

The J gene is TRBJ1-2, the V gene TRBV5-4; D not resolved. Germline lookup yields CDR1 SGHNT and CDR2 YYREEE (reference sequence). The CDR3 has 13 residues. Trimming shortened V by 1 base and J by 6 bases, and 10 bases separated the two germline ends. The CDR3 protein is CASSLTRRDGYTF. Written as DNA, the CDR3 is TGTGCCAGCAGCTTGACGCGACGGGATGGCTACACCTTC. The full variable domain, its missing parts supplied by reference TRBV5-4 and TRBJ1-2, is ETGVTQSPTHLIKTRGQQVTLRCSSQSGHNTVSWYQQALGQGPQFIFQYYREEENGRGNFPPRFSGLQFPNYSSELNVNALELDDSALYLCASSLTRRDGYTFGSGTRLTVV.